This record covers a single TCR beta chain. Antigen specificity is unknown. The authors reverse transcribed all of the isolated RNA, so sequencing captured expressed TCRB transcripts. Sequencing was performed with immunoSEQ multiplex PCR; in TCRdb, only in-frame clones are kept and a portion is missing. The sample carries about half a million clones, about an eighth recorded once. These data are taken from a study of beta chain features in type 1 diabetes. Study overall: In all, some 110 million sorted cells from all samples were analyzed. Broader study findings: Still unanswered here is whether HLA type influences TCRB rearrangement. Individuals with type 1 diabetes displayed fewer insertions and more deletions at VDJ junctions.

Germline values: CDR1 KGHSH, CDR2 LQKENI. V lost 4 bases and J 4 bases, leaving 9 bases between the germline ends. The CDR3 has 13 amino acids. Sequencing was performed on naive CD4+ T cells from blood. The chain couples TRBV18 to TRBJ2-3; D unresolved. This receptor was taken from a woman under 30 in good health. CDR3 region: CASSLRVADTQYF. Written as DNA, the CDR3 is TGTGCCAGCTCACTGCGCGTGGCAGATACGCAGTATTTT.